This T cell receptor (beta chain) was recovered during a study of blood T cell repertoires in COVID-19. Across the whole study: Both acute and convalescent COVID-19 samples were obtained from the United States, Italy and Spain.

Sequencing was performed with immunoSEQ multiplex PCR; in TCRdb, only in-frame clones are kept and a portion is missing. The profile shows roughly 230,000 clones, roughly 84% of them singletons. The sequence was collected from a woman aged 80 or older with acute or convalescent COVID-19. Sequencing input: peripheral blood.

The CDR3 DNA is TGTGCCAGCAGCCTCTCGCGGCAGGGAGGATCACCCCTCCACTTT. It encodes CASSLSRQGGSPLHF. The V gene is TRBV7-8, the J gene TRBJ1-6; tentatively, D is TRBD1 (5 bases). Germline loops: CDR1 SGHVS, CDR2 FQNEAQ. Trimming pared 5 bases from V and 10 bases from J, leaving 18 bases between. The CDR3 runs 15 residues.